The T cell receptor (beta chain) described here comes from a study of T-cell memory formation after mild COVID-19. Study in general: The TCR clusters were mostly specific to one donor.

The V gene lost 5 bases and the J gene lost 3 bases, with 14 bases spanning the gap. CDR3 size: 14 residues. Germline loops: CDR1 SGHTA, CDR2 FQGTGA. Study results and limitations: Certain responding clones were present in pre-infection memory, suggesting participation of cross-reactive memory. Clones that got smaller from day 15 to 85 had even CD4/CD8, while clones growing later tipped toward CD4+.

A note on this clonotype: The antigen remains undetermined.

Libraries for TCRalpha and TCRbeta carried sample barcodes and unique molecular identifiers via 5'RACE. TCRdb re-analysed the 5' RACE reads in MiXCR, keeping a single row per CDR3 protein. The profile shows around 300,000 distinct CDR3 sequences, roughly 17% of them singletons. The genes are TRBV7-3 and TRBJ2-7; the D gene is possibly TRBD1 (5 bases). The sample consisted of PBMCs or a T cell subset sorted from them (not recorded which). The clonotype originates from a man younger than 30 who had mild COVID-19 (a few samples of this study predate the infection). Cell type and time point are not known. The CDR3 nucleotides read TGTGCCAGCAGCCCTCAGGGTCAGAGCTACGAGCAGTACTTC. Protein: CASSPQGQSYEQYF.